One and the same sample provided the 8 T cell receptor beta chains below, sequenced in a study of blood T cell repertoires in COVID-19. Only in-frame clones appear in the TCRdb table, and some are missing; sequencing was by immunoSEQ multiplex PCR. The sample holds approximately 250,000 clones; 88% are singletons and the top ten take 2% to 2.5%. Sequencing used PBMCs or T cells enriched from blood (not recorded which). The receptor source for this set is a woman aged 60-75 years in a cohort exposed to, infected with or recovered from COVID-19 (not recorded which).

The chain employs TRBV5-6 and TRBJ2-1; 7 bases line up with TRBD1. The CDR3 length is 15 residues. The germline CDR1 and CDR2 sequences are SGHDT and YYEEEE. Trimming took 7 bases from V and 5 from J; bases not matched to a gene: 12. The CDR3 DNA is TGTGCCAGCCGCTCACAGGGGATTAGTAACAATGAGCAGTTCTTC. Amino acid sequence: CASRSQGISNNEQFF. Full variable domain (outside the CDR3, taken from reference TRBV5-6 and TRBJ2-1): DAGVTQSPTHLIKTRGQQVTLRCSPKSGHDTVSWYQQALGQGPQFIFQYYEEEERQRGNFPDRFSGHQFPNYSSELNVNALLLGDSALYLCASRSQGISNNEQFFGPGTRLTVL.

The V and J genes are TRBV9 and TRBJ1-4; TRBD1 matches 9 bases. CDR1 SGDLS and CDR2 YYNGEE come from the germline V gene. This CDR3 has 14 amino acids. The V segment lost 3 bases and the J segment 8 bases; nucleotides outside the gene matches: 5. The CDR3 sequence is CASSAGTGKEKLFF. Written as DNA, the CDR3 is TGTGCCAGCAGCGCCGGGACAGGGAAAGAAAAACTGTTTTTT.

The V and J genes are TRBV10-3 and TRBJ1-3; maybe TRBD1 (6 bases). The length of the CDR3 is 16 residues. Germline CDR1 reads ENHRY; CDR2 reads SYGVKD. V gave up 6 bases and J gave up 0 bases, with 15 bases separating them. CDR3 nucleotide sequence: TGTGCCATCAGGCCCGGGACAAAGAGCTCTGGAAACACCATATATTTT. The encoded protein is CAIRPGTKSSGNTIYF.

V and J are TRBV27 and TRBJ1-1; tentatively, D is TRBD1 (5 bases). Germline V gene sequence: CDR1 MNHEY, CDR2 SMNVEV (reference sequence). V was clipped by 2 bases and J by 4 bases, with 8 bases between them. The CDR3 runs 13 residues. CDR3 DNA: TGTGCCAGCAGTTTAGTCAGGGCCACTGAAGCTTTCTTT. This encodes CASSLVRATEAFF.

The rearrangement uses TRBV6-2 or TRBV6-3 and TRBJ2-7; TRBD1 might be the D (6 bases). Germline-derived CDR1 and CDR2 are MNHEY and SVGEGT. The CDR3 is made up of 12 amino acids. V was trimmed by 4 bases and J by 3 bases, leaving 7 bases between them. This CDR3 reads CASSWDNYEQYF. DNA for the CDR3: TGTGCCAGCAGTTGGGACAACTACGAGCAGTACTTC.

The chain links TRBV3-1 (or the pseudogene TRBV3-2) to TRBJ2-5; D may be TRBD2 (6 bases). V shed 4 bases and J shed 4 bases, with 10 bases lying between them. CDR1 is LGHDT, CDR2 YNNKEL, per germline (reference sequence). This CDR3 has 13 amino acids. CDR3 in amino acids: CASSPGTLETQYF. The CDR3 DNA sequence: TGTGCCAGCAGCCCCGGGACTTTAGAGACCCAGTACTTC.

This clone was seen only once. The chain recombines TRBV7-3 with TRBJ2-6; weak D call: TRBD1 (6 bases). The ends were cut back, 4 bases at V and 0 bases at J, with 13 bases in the middle. In germline, CDR1 is SGHTA, CDR2 FQGTGA. The CDR3 totals 17 residues. This CDR3 is CASSYTGTNSGANVLTF. The CDR3 coding sequence is TGTGCCAGCAGCTACACAGGGACCAACTCTGGGGCCAACGTCCTGACTTTC.

The chain has TRBV12-5 and TRBJ2-2, with D perhaps matching TRBD2 (6 bases). The ends were cut back, 5 bases at V and 4 bases at J, with 20 bases in the middle. The CDR3 spans 17 residues. Germline CDR1 reads LGHNT; CDR2 reads FRNRAP. This CDR3 is CASGASIKEGSTGELFF. For the CDR3, the DNA is TGTGCTAGTGGTGCCTCCATCAAGGAGGGGAGCACCGGGGAGCTGTTTTTT.